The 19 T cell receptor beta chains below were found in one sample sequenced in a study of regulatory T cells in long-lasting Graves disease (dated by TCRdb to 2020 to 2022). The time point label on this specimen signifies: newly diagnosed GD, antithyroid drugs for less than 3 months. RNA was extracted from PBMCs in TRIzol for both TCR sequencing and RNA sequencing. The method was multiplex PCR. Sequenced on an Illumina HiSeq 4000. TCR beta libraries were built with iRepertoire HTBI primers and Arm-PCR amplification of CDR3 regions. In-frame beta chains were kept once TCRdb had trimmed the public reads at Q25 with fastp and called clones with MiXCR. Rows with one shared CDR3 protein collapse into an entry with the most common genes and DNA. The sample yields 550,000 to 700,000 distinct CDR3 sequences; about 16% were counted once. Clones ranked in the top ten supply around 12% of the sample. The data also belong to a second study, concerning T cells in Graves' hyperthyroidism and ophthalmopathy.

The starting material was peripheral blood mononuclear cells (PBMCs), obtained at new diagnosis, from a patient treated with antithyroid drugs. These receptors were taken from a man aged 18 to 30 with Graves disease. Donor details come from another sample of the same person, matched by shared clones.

The DNA of the CDR3 is TGTGCCAGTAGTAGGCGGGACACCGAGTACCAAGAGACCCAGTACTTC. As protein: CASSRRDTEYQETQYF. The rearrangement links TRBV19 to TRBJ2-5; D possibly matches TRBD1 or TRBD2 (6 bases each). CDR1 LNHDA and CDR2 SQIVND come from the germline V gene (reference sequence). V was trimmed by 4 bases and J by 0 bases, leaving 15 bases between them. There are 16 residues in the CDR3.

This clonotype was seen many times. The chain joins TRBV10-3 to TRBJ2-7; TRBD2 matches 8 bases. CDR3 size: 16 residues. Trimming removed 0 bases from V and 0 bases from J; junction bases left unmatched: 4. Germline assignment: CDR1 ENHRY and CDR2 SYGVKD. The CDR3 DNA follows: TGTGCCATCAGTGAGTCTACTAGCGGACCCTCCTACGAGCAGTACTTC. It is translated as CAISESTSGPSYEQYF.

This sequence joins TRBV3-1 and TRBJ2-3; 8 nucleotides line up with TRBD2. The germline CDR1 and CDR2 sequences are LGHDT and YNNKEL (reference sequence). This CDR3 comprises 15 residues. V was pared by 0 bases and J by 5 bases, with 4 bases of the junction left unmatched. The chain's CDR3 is CASSQEALAGDTQYF. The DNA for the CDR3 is TGTGCCAGCAGCCAAGAAGCCCTAGCGGGAGATACGCAGTATTTT.

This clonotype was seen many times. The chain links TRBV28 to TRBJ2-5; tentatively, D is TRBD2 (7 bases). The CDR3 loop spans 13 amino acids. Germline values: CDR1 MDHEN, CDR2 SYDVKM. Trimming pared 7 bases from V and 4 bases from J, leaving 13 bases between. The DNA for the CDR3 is TGTGCCAGCAAGGAAGGGGGGGTAGAGACCCAGTACTTC. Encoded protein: CASKEGGVETQYF.

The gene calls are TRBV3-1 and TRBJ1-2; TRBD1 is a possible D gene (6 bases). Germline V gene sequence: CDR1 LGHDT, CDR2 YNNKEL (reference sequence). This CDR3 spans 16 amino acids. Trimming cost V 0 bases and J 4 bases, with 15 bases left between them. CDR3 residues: CASSQDGQGLIYGYTF. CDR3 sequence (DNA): TGTGCCAGCAGCCAAGACGGGCAGGGGCTAATCTATGGCTACACCTTC.

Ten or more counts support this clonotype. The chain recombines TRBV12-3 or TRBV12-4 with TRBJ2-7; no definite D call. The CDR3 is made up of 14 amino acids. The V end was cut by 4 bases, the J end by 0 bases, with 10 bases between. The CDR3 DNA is TGTGCCAGCAGTTGGAGCCGATACTCCTACGAGCAGTACTTC. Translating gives CASSWSRYSYEQYF.

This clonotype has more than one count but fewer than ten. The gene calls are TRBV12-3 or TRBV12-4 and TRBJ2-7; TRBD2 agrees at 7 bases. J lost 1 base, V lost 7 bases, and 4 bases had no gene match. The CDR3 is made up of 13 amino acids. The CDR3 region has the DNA TGTGCCAGCAAGCGCGGGAGTTCCTACGAGCAGTACTTC. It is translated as CASKRGSSYEQYF.

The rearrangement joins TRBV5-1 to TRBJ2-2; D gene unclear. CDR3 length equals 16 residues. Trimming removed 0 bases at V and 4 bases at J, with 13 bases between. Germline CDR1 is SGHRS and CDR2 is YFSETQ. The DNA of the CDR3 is TGCGCCAGCAGCTTGGAAGCTTGGCAAGGCACCGGGGAGCTGTTTTTT. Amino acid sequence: CASSLEAWQGTGELFF. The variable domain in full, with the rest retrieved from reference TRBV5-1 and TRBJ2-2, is KAGVTQTPRYLIKTRGQQVTLSCSPISGHRSVSWYQQTPGQGLQFLFEYFSETQRNKGNFPGRFSGRQFSNSRSEMNVSTLELGDSALYLCASSLEAWQGTGELFFGEGSRLTVL.

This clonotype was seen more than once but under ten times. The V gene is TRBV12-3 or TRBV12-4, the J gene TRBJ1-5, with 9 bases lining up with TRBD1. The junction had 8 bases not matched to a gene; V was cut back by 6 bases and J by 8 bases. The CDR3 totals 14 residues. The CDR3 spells CASSRRQGVEPQHF. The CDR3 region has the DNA TGTGCCAGCAGCCGACGACAGGGGGTGGAGCCCCAGCATTTT.

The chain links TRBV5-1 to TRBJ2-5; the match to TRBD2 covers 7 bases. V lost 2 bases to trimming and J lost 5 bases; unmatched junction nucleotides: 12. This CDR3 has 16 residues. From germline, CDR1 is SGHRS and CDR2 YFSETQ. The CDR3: CASSFSSGTTLETQYF. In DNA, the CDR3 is TGCGCCAGCAGCTTTAGTTCCGGGACTACCCTGGAGACCCAGTACTTC.

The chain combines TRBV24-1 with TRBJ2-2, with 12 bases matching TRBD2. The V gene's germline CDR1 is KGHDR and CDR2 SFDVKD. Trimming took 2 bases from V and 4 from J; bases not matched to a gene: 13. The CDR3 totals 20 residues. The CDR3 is CATSDSSASGRAFGTGELFF. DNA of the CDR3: TGTGCCACCAGTGATTCCTCGGCTAGCGGGAGGGCCTTTGGCACCGGGGAGCTGTTTTTT.

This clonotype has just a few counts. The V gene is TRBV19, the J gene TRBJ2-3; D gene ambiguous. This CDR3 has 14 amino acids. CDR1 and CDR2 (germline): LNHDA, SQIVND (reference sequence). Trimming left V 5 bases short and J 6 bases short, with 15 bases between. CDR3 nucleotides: TGTGCCAGTAGTCATGCCTGGTTCGCGGATACGCAGTATTTT. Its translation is CASSHAWFADTQYF.

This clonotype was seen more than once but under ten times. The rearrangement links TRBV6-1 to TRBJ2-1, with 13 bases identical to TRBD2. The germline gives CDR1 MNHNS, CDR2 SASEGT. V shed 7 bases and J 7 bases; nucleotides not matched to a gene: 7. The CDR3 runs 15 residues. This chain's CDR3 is CASKGGTSGTNEQFF. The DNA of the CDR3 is TGTGCCAGCAAGGGGGGGACTAGCGGGACTAATGAGCAGTTCTTC.

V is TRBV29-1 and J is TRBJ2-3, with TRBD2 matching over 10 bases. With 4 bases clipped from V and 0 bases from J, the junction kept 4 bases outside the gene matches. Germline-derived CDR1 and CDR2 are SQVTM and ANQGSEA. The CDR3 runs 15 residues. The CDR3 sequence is CSVVRAGGSTDTQYF. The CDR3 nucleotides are TGCAGCGTTGTCCGAGCGGGAGGGAGCACAGATACGCAGTATTTT.

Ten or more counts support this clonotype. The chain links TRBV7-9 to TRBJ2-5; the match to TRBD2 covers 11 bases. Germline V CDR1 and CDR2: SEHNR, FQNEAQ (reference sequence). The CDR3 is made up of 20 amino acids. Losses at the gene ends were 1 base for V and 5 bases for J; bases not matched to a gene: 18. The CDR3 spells CASSLVGVLAGGFPGETQYF. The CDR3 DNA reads TGTGCCAGCAGCTTAGTAGGGGTCCTAGCGGGAGGCTTCCCAGGGGAGACCCAGTACTTC. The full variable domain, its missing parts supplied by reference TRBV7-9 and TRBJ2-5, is DTGVSQNPRHKITKRGQNVTFRCDPISEHNRLYWYRQTLGQGPEFLTYFQNEAQLEKSRLLSDRFSAERPKGSFSTLEIQRTEQGDSAMYLCASSLVGVLAGGFPGETQYFGPGTRLLVL.

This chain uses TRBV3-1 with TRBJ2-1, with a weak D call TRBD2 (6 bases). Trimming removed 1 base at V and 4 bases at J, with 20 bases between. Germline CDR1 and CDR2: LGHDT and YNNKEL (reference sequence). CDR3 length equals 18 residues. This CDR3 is CASSQVSARLVGYNEQFF. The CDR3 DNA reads TGTGCCAGCAGCCAAGTTTCGGCAAGACTAGTCGGGTACAATGAGCAGTTCTTC.

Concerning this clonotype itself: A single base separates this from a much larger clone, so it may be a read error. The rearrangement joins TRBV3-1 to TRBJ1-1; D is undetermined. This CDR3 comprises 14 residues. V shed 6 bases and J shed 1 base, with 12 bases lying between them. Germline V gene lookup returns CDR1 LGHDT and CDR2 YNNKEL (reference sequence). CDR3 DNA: TGTGCCAGCAGGTCGGTTGTGGGGAACACTGAAGCTTTCTTT. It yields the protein CASRSVVGNTEAFF. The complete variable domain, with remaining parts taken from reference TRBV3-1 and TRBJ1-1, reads DTAVSQTPKYLVTQMGNDKSIKCEQNLGHDTMYWYKQDSKKFLKIMFSYNNKELIINETVPNRFSPKSPDKAHLNLHINSLELGDSAVYFCASRSVVGNTEAFFGQGTRLTVV.

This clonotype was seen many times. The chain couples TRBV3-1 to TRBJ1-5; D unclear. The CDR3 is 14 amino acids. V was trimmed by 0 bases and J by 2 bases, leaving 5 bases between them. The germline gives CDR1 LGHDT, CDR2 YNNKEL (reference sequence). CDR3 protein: CASSQEGGNQPQHF. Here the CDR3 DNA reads TGTGCCAGCAGCCAAGAAGGAGGCAATCAGCCCCAGCATTTT.

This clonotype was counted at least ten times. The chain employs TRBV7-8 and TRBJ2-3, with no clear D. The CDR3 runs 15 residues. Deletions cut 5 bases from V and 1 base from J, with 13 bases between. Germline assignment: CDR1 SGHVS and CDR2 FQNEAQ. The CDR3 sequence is CASSLNLWGTDTQYF. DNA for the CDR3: TGTGCCAGCAGCCTCAATCTGTGGGGCACAGATACGCAGTATTTT.